Listed below are T cell receptor beta chains from one sample, sequenced in a study of blood T cell repertoires in COVID-19. The assay was immunoSEQ multiplex PCR, and TCRdb's table has in-frame clones only and misses some. Altogether roughly 240,000 clones are present, 86% being singletons, with the ten largest covering about 2.1%. The specimen sequenced was PBMCs or T cells enriched from blood (not recorded which). These receptors were obtained from a woman aged 45-59 years who had recovered from COVID-19. Each CDR3 is given with its conserved first and last residue. D genes are given only for firm matches. Some rows have no size entry. The others give once, few or many, or a class for an expanded clone.

abundance	j_gene	d_gene	v_gene	CDR3nt	CDR3aa
once	TRBJ1-1	-	TRBV5-8	TGTGCCAGCATCCTGGGGAGAACGACTGAAGCTTTCTTT	CASILGRTTEAFF
few	TRBJ2-7	TRBD1	TRBV3-1/TRBV3-2	TGTGCCAGCAGCCAAGGACAGGGGGCTCTTTACGAGCAGTACTTC	CASSQGQGALYEQYF
-	TRBJ1-3	-	TRBV5-4	TGTGCCAGCACGGAGGCGGTTGGAAACACCATATATTTT	CASTEAVGNTIYF
-	TRBJ2-2	TRBD2	TRBV4-2	TGTGCCAGCAGCCCACAGGCGGGCGGGGGGCGGAGCGGGGAGCTGTTTTTT	CASSPQAGGGRSGELFF
-	TRBJ2-5	-	TRBV7-3	TGTGCCAGCAGCTTCCTCGCGTTTGAGACCCAGTACTTC	CASSFLAFETQYF
-	TRBJ1-1	-	TRBV6-5	TGTGCCAGCAGGCCGGAGAGGTGGGTGAACACTGAAGCTTTCTTT	CASRPERWVNTEAFF
-	TRBJ2-7	-	TRBV6-1	TGTGCCAGCAGTTCACTACTCCCGTTCTACGAGCAGTACTTC	CASSSLLPFYEQYF
few	TRBJ2-7	TRBD2	TRBV4-2	TGTGCCAGCAGCCAAGCGGGAGGGAGGTACGAGCAGTACTTC	CASSQAGGRYEQYF
once	TRBJ2-3	-	TRBV3-1/TRBV3-2	TGTGCCAGCAGCCAAGATCTAGCGACCACAGATACGCAGTATTTT	CASSQDLATTDTQYF
-	TRBJ1-1	-	TRBV9	TGTGCCAGCAGCTATACCTACAGAGACACTGAAGCTTTCTTT	CASSYTYRDTEAFF
-	TRBJ2-7	-	TRBV10-3	TGTGCCGTCAGTCCACGTATGGAGGGTGTCGAGCAGTACTTC	CAVSPRMEGVEQYF
once	TRBJ1-6	-	TRBV7-9	TGTGCCAGCACCCTTGTCCGGAGAGATTCACCCCTCCACTTT	CASTLVRRDSPLHF
-	TRBJ1-1	TRBD1	TRBV4-3	TGCGCCAGCAGCCAAGCAACAGGGGCCACTGAAGCTTTCTTT	CASSQATGATEAFF
-	TRBJ1-1	-	TRBV2	TGTGCCCCCTACCTCGAGGGTGGCACTGAAGCTTTCTTT	CAPYLEGGTEAFF
-	TRBJ1-2	-	TRBV29-1	TGCAGCGTTGATCGGGGGGTAGGGAAGGCCTATGGCTACACCTTC	CSVDRGVGKAYGYTF
-	TRBJ2-3	TRBD1	TRBV9	TGTGCCAGCAGCCCAAAGGGGGGACAGGGGGCAGCAGATACGCAGTATTTT	CASSPKGGQGAADTQYF
-	TRBJ2-7	TRBD2	TRBV6-2/TRBV6-3	TGTGCCAGCAGTTACTCTACTAGCGGGAGGGTGACCTACGAGCAGTACTTC	CASSYSTSGRVTYEQYF
-	TRBJ2-3	TRBD1	TRBV4-1	TGCGCCAGCAGCCAAGAGCAGGGGGTCCGTCTAAGGGATACGCAGTATTTT	CASSQEQGVRLRDTQYF
-	TRBJ2-1	-	TRBV28	TGTGCCAGCAGCGGGAAACCAAGCTCCTACAATGAGCAGTTCTTC	CASSGKPSSYNEQFF
-	TRBJ1-4	-	TRBV6-2/TRBV6-3	TGTGCCAGCAGTTCCGGCGGGACGGGCCAAGAAAAACTGTTTTTT	CASSSGGTGQEKLFF
-	TRBJ1-1	TRBD1	TRBV7-2	TGTGCCAGCAGCCTACGGGGACAGGGGGCTGAAGCTTTCTTT	CASSLRGQGAEAFF
-	TRBJ1-6	TRBD1	TRBV5-8	TGTGCCAGCAGCAGAACAGGGGGCTGGAATTCACCCCTCCACTTT	CASSRTGGWNSPLHF
-	TRBJ2-1	TRBD2	TRBV27	TGTGCCAGCAGTGTCTCCGGGACTAGCGGGACGGGTGAGCAGTTCTTC	CASSVSGTSGTGEQFF
-	TRBJ1-2	TRBD1	TRBV7-2	TGTGCCAGCAGCTTAGCCCCCGGGACAGGGTATGGCTACACCTTC	CASSLAPGTGYGYTF
-	TRBJ2-5	TRBD2	TRBV7-2	TGTGCCAGCAGCCCACGAGGTAGCGGGAGAAATGGGGAGACCCAGTACTTC	CASSPRGSGRNGETQYF
-	TRBJ1-1	-	TRBV11-3	TGTGCCATACAGGGTAACACTGAAGCTTTCTTT	CAIQGNTEAFF
once	TRBJ2-7	-	TRBV27	TGTGCCAGCAGTCTCAGGACAGCAGCGGCCTACGAGCAGTACTTC	CASSLRTAAAYEQYF
-	TRBJ2-1	-	TRBV6-5	TGTGCCAGCAGTTACGAGGGAGGAGTTACGGGTAATGAGCAGTTCTTC	CASSYEGGVTGNEQFF
once	TRBJ1-6	TRBD1	TRBV5-1	TGCGCCAGCAGCCCGACGACAGGGGCCTGGAATTCACCCCTCCACTTT	CASSPTTGAWNSPLHF
-	TRBJ2-1	-	TRBV5-1	TGCGCCAGCAGCTTTACGACCCTCCGGGGTGGGAATGAGCAGTTCTTC	CASSFTTLRGGNEQFF
-	TRBJ2-7	TRBD2	TRBV28	TGTGCCAGCAGTTTAGGCGGGAGCCTCTACGAGCAGTACTTC	CASSLGGSLYEQYF
once	TRBJ2-1	-	TRBV27	TGTGCCAGCAGTTTGGAGGTGGCTTCCTCCTACAATGAGCAGTTCTTC	CASSLEVASSYNEQFF
-	TRBJ1-2	-	TRBV3-1/TRBV3-2	TGTGCCAGCAGATTTGGCGGATATGGCTACACCTTC	CASRFGGYGYTF
-	TRBJ1-4	TRBD1	TRBV7-9	TGTGCCAGCAGCTTGGACAGGGGGGTTAATGAAAAACTGTTTTTT	CASSLDRGVNEKLFF
-	TRBJ2-7	TRBD1	TRBV18	TGTGCCAGCTCACCACGGTATACAGGGGGCTCCTACGAGCAGTACTTC	CASSPRYTGGSYEQYF
-	TRBJ2-4	-	TRBV4-1	TGCGCCAGCAGCCCCTCCCGTGGCGGGGACCAAAACATTCAGTACTTC	CASSPSRGGDQNIQYF
-	TRBJ2-1	-	TRBV4-3	TGCGCCAGCAGCCAAGAAAGACTACCGACCAATGAGCAGTTCTTC	CASSQERLPTNEQFF
-	TRBJ1-2	TRBD1	TRBV28	TGTGCCAGCACCGGGACAGGGGTTAGCTATGGCTACACCTTC	CASTGTGVSYGYTF
-	TRBJ2-7	TRBD2	TRBV30	TGTGCCTGGACTTCCGGGACTAGCGGGGCTTCCTACGAGCAGTACTTC	CAWTSGTSGASYEQYF
-	TRBJ1-3	-	TRBV7-8	TGTGCCAGCAGCACCAGGACAGCCACCAACCCCTCTGGAAACACCATATATTTT	CASSTRTATNPSGNTIYF
-	TRBJ1-2	-	TRBV14	TGTGCCAGCAGCTCTCACGTTGCAGGGGCTTCTAACTATGGCTACACCTTC	CASSSHVAGASNYGYTF
-	TRBJ1-1	TRBD1	TRBV30	TGTGCCCAAAAAGCAGGGGGGCAAGCTGAAGCTTTCTTT	CAQKAGGQAEAFF
-	TRBJ2-7	TRBD2	TRBV9	TGTGCCAGCAGCGCGGGGGGGCGCGAGCAGTACTTC	CASSAGGREQYF
few	TRBJ2-6	-	TRBV4-1	TGCGCCAGCAGCCAAGGTAGGCAGGGTATACCGGGGGCCAACGTCCTGACTTTC	CASSQGRQGIPGANVLTF
-	TRBJ1-5	TRBD1	TRBV4-1	TGCGCCAGCAGCCAAGAGCTGGAGCAGGGGGGTTATCAGCCCCAGCATTTT	CASSQELEQGGYQPQHF
-	TRBJ1-2	TRBD1	TRBV12-3/TRBV12-4	TGTGCCAGCAGTTTTTGGACAGGGTATGGCTACACCTTC	CASSFWTGYGYTF
few	TRBJ1-3	-	TRBV5-8	TGTGCCAGCAGTCCAGGGAGGGACACCATATATTTT	CASSPGRDTIYF
-	TRBJ1-2	-	TRBV6-5	TGTGCCAGCGGGCCAGGCTGTGGCTACACCTTC	CASGPGCGYTF
-	TRBJ1-3	-	TRBV7-2	TGTGCCAGCAGCTCAGGAGGACGGATCTCTGGAAACACCATATATTTT	CASSSGGRISGNTIYF
few	TRBJ1-2	-	TRBV6-2/TRBV6-3	TGTGCCAGCAGTTTATACACCGACTATGGCTACACCTTC	CASSLYTDYGYTF
-	TRBJ1-2	-	TRBV5-6	TGTGCCAGCAGCTTGATAGAGGTAACTAACTATGGCTACACCTTC	CASSLIEVTNYGYTF
-	TRBJ1-3	TRBD1	TRBV18	TGTGCCAGCTCACCCGGACAGGGCTCTGGAAACACCATATATTTT	CASSPGQGSGNTIYF
once	TRBJ2-7	TRBD2	TRBV4-3	TGCGCCAGCAGCCAAGTTTTGGGACTAGCGGGAGAGCACTACGAGCAGTACTTC	CASSQVLGLAGEHYEQYF
-	TRBJ1-1	TRBD1	TRBV4-3	TGCGCCAGCAGCCAAGGACAGGGGATTGAAGCTTTCTTT	CASSQGQGIEAFF
-	TRBJ2-7	-	TRBV18	TGTGCCAGCTCACCACCGAGACAGCGAAATCAGCAGTACTTC	CASSPPRQRNQQYF
-	TRBJ1-2	-	TRBV12-5	TGTGCTAGTGGTTACGGTAATGGCTACACCTTC	CASGYGNGYTF
-	TRBJ1-4	-	TRBV28	TGTGCCAGCAGTATACTAACTAATGAAAAACTGTTTTTT	CASSILTNEKLFF
-	TRBJ2-7	TRBD1	TRBV4-3	TGCGCCAGCAGCCCGGGGACAGCTACCTACGAGCAGTACTTC	CASSPGTATYEQYF
-	TRBJ2-7	-	TRBV20-1	TGCAGTGCTAGAGCCGGACTAAAGCAGTACTTC	CSARAGLKQYF